Presented here are 8 T cell receptor beta chains from one specimen sequenced in a study of cytomegalovirus exposure and HLA in healthy donors. The PCR ran on 60 Vbeta and 13 Jbeta primers. Sequencing used immunoSEQ multiplex PCR; TCRdb keeps in-frame clones, though not all of them. The sample lists 110,000 to 150,000 clones; around three quarters were seen once. The sequencing sample was made of PBMCs. The origin of the receptors is a woman aged 18-30 years in good health and CMV-seropositive.

J is TRBJ2-7 and V is TRBV7-2; 9 bases fit TRBD2. Trimming cost V 5 bases and J 0 bases; bases outside gene matches: 5. Germline CDR1 SGHTA, CDR2 FQGNSA. The CDR3 spans 15 residues. The CDR3 DNA is TGTGCCAGCAGCGATAGCGGGGGACGCTCCTACGAGCAGTACTTC. Translation: CASSDSGGRSYEQYF.

The chain recombines TRBV6-1 with TRBJ1-5; tentatively, D is TRBD1 (6 bases). Deletions cut 7 bases from V and 3 bases from J, with 13 bases between. The CDR3 is 14 residues long. CDR1 MNHNS and CDR2 SASEGT come from the germline V gene. CDR3 coding DNA: TGTGCCAGCATGTATCAGGGGCACAATCAGCCCCAGCATTTT. Its translation is CASMYQGHNQPQHF.

The CDR3 spells CASSREDYEQYF. CDR3 coding DNA: TGTGCCAGCTCACGAGAGGACTACGAGCAGTACTTC. The chain recombines TRBV18 with TRBJ2-7; unclear D gene. Trimming removed 4 bases at V and 3 bases at J, with 7 bases between. CDR1 and CDR2 (germline): KGHSH, LQKENI. The CDR3 has 12 amino acids.

Only one count was recorded for this clone. The V call is TRBV7-6, the J call TRBJ1-2, with D maybe TRBD1 (6 bases). Trimming removed 6 bases at V and 8 bases at J, with 16 bases between. CDR1 SGHVS and CDR2 FNYEAQ come from the germline V gene. This CDR3 is 13 amino acids long. The CDR3 loop reads CASRERTDKGYTF. The CDR3 coding sequence is TGTGCCAGCAGGGAGAGGACAGATAAGGGCTACACCTTC.

V usage is TRBV9 and J usage is TRBJ2-1, with unresolved D. Per germline, CDR1 SGDLS and CDR2 YYNGEE. This CDR3 is built from 14 residues. Trimming cost V 0 bases and J 2 bases, with 6 bases left between them. The CDR3 loop is CASSVEEPYNEQFF. CDR3 bases: TGTGCCAGCAGCGTAGAAGAGCCCTACAATGAGCAGTTCTTC.

The V gene is TRBV10-2, the J gene TRBJ1-1, with TRBD1 identical over 9 bases. This CDR3 region has 22 residues. Germline CDR1 is WSHSY and CDR2 is SAAADI. The V gene end was trimmed by 2 bases and the J gene end by 0 bases; junction bases not matched to a gene: 22. CDR3 loop: CASSETASGQGGYGLMNTEAFF. CDR3 in DNA: TGCGCCAGCAGTGAGACAGCATCGGGACAGGGAGGGTACGGGTTAATGAACACTGAAGCTTTCTTT.

The V gene is TRBV4-1, the J gene TRBJ2-7, with 11 bases matching TRBD1. This CDR3 region has 15 residues. The junction had 1 base not matched to a gene; V was cut back by 3 bases and J by 0 bases. Germline V gene lookup returns CDR1 MGHRA and CDR2 YSYEKL. The DNA of the CDR3 is TGCGCCAGCAGCCACGGGACAGGGGGCTCCTACGAGCAGTACTTC. It translates to CASSHGTGGSYEQYF.

The rearrangement links TRBV2 to TRBJ2-7; 7 bases map to TRBD1. V dropped 6 bases and J dropped 4; count of bases not matched to a gene: 12. CDR1 SNHLY and CDR2 FYNNEI come from the germline V gene. The CDR3 is 15 residues long. The CDR3, as DNA: TGTGCCAGCAGACCCGAGACAGGGTTGGCATACGAGCAGTACTTC. Its translation: CASRPETGLAYEQYF.